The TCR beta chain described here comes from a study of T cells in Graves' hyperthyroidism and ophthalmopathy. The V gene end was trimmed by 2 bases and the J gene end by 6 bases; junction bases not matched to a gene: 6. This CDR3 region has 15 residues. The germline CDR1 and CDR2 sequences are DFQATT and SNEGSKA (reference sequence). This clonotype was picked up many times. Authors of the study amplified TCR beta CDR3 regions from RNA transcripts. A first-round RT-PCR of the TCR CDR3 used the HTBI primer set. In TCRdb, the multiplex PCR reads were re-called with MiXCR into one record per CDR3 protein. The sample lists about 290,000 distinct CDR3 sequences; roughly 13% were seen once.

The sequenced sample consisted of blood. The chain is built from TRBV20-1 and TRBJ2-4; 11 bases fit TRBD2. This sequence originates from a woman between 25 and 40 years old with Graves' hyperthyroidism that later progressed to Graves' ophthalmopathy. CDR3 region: CSARTTSGRVNIQYF. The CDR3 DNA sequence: TGCAGTGCTAGAACCACTAGCGGGAGAGTAAACATTCAGTACTTC.